The source of this TCR beta chain is a study of blood T cells in healthy people across ages. Germline assignment: CDR1 LNHNV and CDR2 YYDKDF (reference sequence). V gave up 4 bases and J gave up 3 bases; unmatched junction bases: 4. The CDR3 extends over 14 amino acids. The study drew donors from healthy Caucasian individuals in Russia aged roughly 6 to 90. A second PCR of about 7 to 11 cycles used a sample-barcoded 5' primer and a J-beta primer mix. TCRdb re-derived calls from the 5' RACE reads in MiXCR, one entry per CDR3 protein. The sample includes 1.2 million to 1.5 million distinct CDR3 sequences, around 59% of them seen just once. Concerning this clonotype: Its specificity is not known.

Study conclusions and caveats: A conclusive naive versus antigen-experienced comparison was prevented by the unsorted PBMCs. Estimates of diversity drawn from one million T cells were considered underestimates.

The V and J genes are TRBV15 and TRBJ1-1, with TRBD1 identical over 8 bases. The sequence came from a man aged 18 to 35 in good health. The sample comprised blood. CDR3 coding DNA: TGTGCCACCAGCATACGGACAGGGTACACTGAAGCTTTCTTT. It translates to CATSIRTGYTEAFF.